The 24 T cell receptor beta chains given below trace back to one sample, sequenced in a study of T-cell memory formation after mild COVID-19. TCRdb reprocessed the 5' RACE reads via MiXCR and lists one record per CDR3 protein. Here the sample spans 45,000 to 65,000 distinct CDR3 sequences, over 7.5% being singletons. The sequenced material came from PBMCs or a T cell subset sorted from them (not recorded which). The receptors originated from a man aged 18 to 35 who had mild COVID-19 (a few samples of this study predate the infection). Cell type and time point are not known.

This clonotype has only a few counts. The chain joins TRBV27 to TRBJ1-2, with D tentatively TRBD1 (5 bases). Trimming shortened V by 10 bases and J by 7 bases, and 22 bases separated the two germline ends. The CDR3 length is 14 residues. Germline lookup yields CDR1 MNHEY and CDR2 SMNVEV (reference sequence). Here the CDR3 DNA reads TGTGCCACAAGCTCTTTCTTGCGGGGGGGTGGCTACACCTTC. Protein product: CATSSFLRGGGYTF.

This clonotype has a handful of counts. V usage is TRBV19 and J usage is TRBJ2-5; TRBD1 might be the D (6 bases). V dropped 7 bases and J dropped 1 base, with 10 bases sitting between them. Germline CDR1 is LNHDA and CDR2 is SQIVND (reference sequence). The CDR3 contains 13 residues. The CDR3 protein is CASIARGQETQYF. As DNA, the CDR3 is TGTGCCAGTATCGCCAGGGGCCAAGAGACCCAGTACTTC. Drawing the rest from reference TRBV19 and TRBJ2-5, the complete variable domain is DGGITQSPKYLFRKEGQNVTLSCEQNLNHDAMYWYRQDPGQGLRLIYYSQIVNDFQKGDIAEGYSVSREKKESFPLTVTSAQKNPTAFYLCASIARGQETQYFGPGTRLLVL.

This clonotype occurred a few times. V gene TRBV6-2 or TRBV6-3 combines with J gene TRBJ2-7, with 13 bases fitting TRBD2. V lost 6 bases, J lost 5 bases, and 7 bases stayed unmatched. Germline V gene data show CDR1 as MNHEY and CDR2 as SVGEGT. CDR3 length equals 15 residues. In nucleotides, the CDR3 is TGTGCCAGCAGACCGGCGGGGACTAGCGGGGACGAGCAGTACTTC. It specifies CASRPAGTSGDEQYF.

This clonotype appeared a few times. J is TRBJ2-4 and V is TRBV11-2; 8 bases are shared with TRBD2. The CDR3 contains 15 residues. The V gene's germline CDR1 is SGHAT and CDR2 FQNNGV. Trimming cost V 4 bases and J 5 bases; bases outside gene matches: 7. CDR3 amino acids: CASSWGLGQENIQYF. CDR3 nucleotide sequence: TGTGCCAGCAGCTGGGGACTAGGACAAGAAAACATTCAGTACTTC.

CDR3: CASSLQFTEAFF. CDR3 nucleotide sequence: TGTGCCAGCAGTCTACAGTTCACTGAAGCTTTCTTT. V and J are TRBV12-3 or TRBV12-4 and TRBJ1-1; D uncertain. CDR3 length: 12 residues. V was shortened by 5 bases and J by 4 bases, with 8 bases between the two germline ends.

This clonotype was seen at least ten times. The rearrangement joins TRBV20-1 to TRBJ2-1; 7 nucleotides match TRBD2. CDR1 is DFQATT and CDR2 is SNEGSKA in the germline V gene (reference sequence). The CDR3 consists of 15 residues. The J segment lost 8 bases and the V segment lost 1 base, leaving 11 bases of the junction unmatched. CDR3 DNA sequence: TGCAGTGCTAGAGTAACCGGGGGAGGGTCCCATGAGCAGTTCTTC. Translating it yields CSARVTGGGSHEQFF.

This clonotype was recorded at least ten times. DNA for the CDR3: TGTGCCAGCAGCACCCTCGGGACCGGAGAGACCCAGTACTTC. Protein product: CASSTLGTGETQYF. The chain links TRBV12-3 or TRBV12-4 to TRBJ2-5; possibly TRBD1 or TRBD2 for D (5 bases each). V was cut by 6 bases and J by 4 bases, with 15 bases left in between. The CDR3 covers 14 residues.

A few counts support this clonotype. The gene calls are TRBV29-1 and TRBJ1-6, with D perhaps matching TRBD1 (6 bases). CDR3 length: 14 residues. V dropped 4 bases and J dropped 8 bases, with 15 bases sitting between them. Looked up from germline, CDR1 is SQVTM and CDR2 is ANQGSEA. Here the CDR3 DNA reads TGCAGCGTTGGTGGAAGGGGGGTAGATTCACCCCTCCACTTT. Its translation is CSVGGRGVDSPLHF.

The rearrangement joins TRBV3-1 to TRBJ1-1; TRBD1 might be the D (5 bases). The length of the CDR3 is 15 residues. Per the germline V gene, CDR1 is LGHDT and CDR2 is YNNKEL (reference sequence). V lost 3 bases to trimming and J lost 3 bases, with 14 bases between them. CDR3 region: CASSHRDSGYTEAFF. In nucleotides, the CDR3 is TGTGCCAGCAGCCACCGGGACTCGGGATACACTGAAGCTTTCTTT. Filled out from reference TRBV3-1 and TRBJ1-1, the complete variable domain reads DTAVSQTPKYLVTQMGNDKSIKCEQNLGHDTMYWYKQDSKKFLKIMFSYNNKELIINETVPNRFSPKSPDKAHLNLHINSLELGDSAVYFCASSHRDSGYTEAFFGQGTRLTVV.

In its sample, this clonotype was seen a few times. The chain has TRBV12-3 or TRBV12-4 and TRBJ2-5; maybe TRBD2 (6 bases). This CDR3 has 16 residues. Trimming cost V 3 bases and J 1 base, with 15 bases left between them. CDR3: CASSLGLGGSQETQYF. The DNA of the CDR3 is TGTGCCAGCAGTTTGGGTCTCGGGGGATCCCAAGAGACCCAGTACTTC.

The table lists this clonotype with many counts. The chain employs TRBV7-8 and TRBJ2-3, with D maybe TRBD2 (6 bases). CDR3 size: 14 residues. The germline V gene has CDR1 SGHVS and CDR2 FQNEAQ. The germline V and J ends were trimmed by 5 bases and 4 bases, with 13 bases remaining between them. The CDR3 region has the DNA TGTGCCAGCAGCCGGGACTCTAGCCCAGATACGCAGTATTTT. Its translation: CASSRDSSPDTQYF.

V and J are TRBV4-3 and TRBJ1-2, with D possibly TRBD1 on 6 matching bases. The germline V gene encodes CDR1 LGHNA and CDR2 YSLEER. The ends were cut back, 3 bases at V and 2 bases at J, with 22 bases in the middle. This CDR3 has 18 residues. The CDR3 loop reads CASSHKVGGYRENYGYTF. CDR3 nucleotides: TGCGCCAGCAGCCACAAGGTCGGGGGGTACAGGGAAAACTATGGCTACACCTTC.

The V call is TRBV10-1, the J call TRBJ2-5, with 7 bases that match TRBD1. The V gene's germline CDR1 is WNHNN and CDR2 SYGVQD (reference sequence). J lost 3 bases, V lost 2 bases, and 0 bases had no gene match. This CDR3 has 13 amino acids. The CDR3: CASSEDREETQYF. The CDR3 coding sequence is TGCGCCAGCAGTGAGGACAGGGAAGAGACCCAGTACTTC.

This clonotype was counted only a few times. The rearrangement links TRBV6-2 or TRBV6-3 to TRBJ2-7, with D unresolved. The CDR3 is 13 residues long. Germline V gene sequence: CDR1 MNHEY, CDR2 SVGEGT. V shed 5 bases and J shed 3 bases, with 11 bases lying between them. CDR3 residues: CASSNRIGYEQYF. As DNA, the CDR3 is TGTGCCAGCAGTAATCGGATCGGCTACGAGCAGTACTTC.

The chain has TRBV5-6 and TRBJ2-5; 7 bases are shared with TRBD2. V trimming: 7 bases; J trimming: 0 bases; junction bases outside the gene matches: 9. Germline V CDR1 and CDR2: SGHDT, YYEEEE. The CDR3 has 15 residues. The CDR3 DNA sequence: TGTGCCAGCGCCCGCGGCGGGGGTTACCAAGAGACCCAGTACTTC. It encodes CASARGGGYQETQYF.

The V gene is TRBV5-1, the J gene TRBJ1-6; 7 positions match TRBD1. Germline V gene data show CDR1 as SGHRS and CDR2 as YFSETQ. The V segment lost 1 base and the J segment 5 bases; nucleotides outside the gene matches: 6. The CDR3 extends over 16 amino acids. CDR3 protein: CASSLTGVEDNSPLHF. As DNA, the CDR3 is TGCGCCAGCAGCTTGACAGGGGTAGAAGATAATTCACCCCTCCACTTT.

The CDR3 DNA reads TGTGCCAGCAGCTTAGAAGGGGGTTTAGGAGCTTTCTTT. Its translation: CASSLEGGLGAFF. The rearrangement joins TRBV11-2 to TRBJ1-1, with D possibly matching TRBD1 (6 bases). The CDR3 is 13 amino acids. Trimming took off 0 bases at V and 10 bases at J, with 12 bases between the two ends. Germline V CDR1 and CDR2: SGHAT, FQNNGV.

This clonotype was found a few times. The rearrangement uses TRBV7-2 and TRBJ1-1, with D possibly matching TRBD1 (5 bases). V was cut by 3 bases and J by 0 bases, with 11 bases left in between. The CDR3 length is 15 residues. In germline, CDR1 is SGHTA, CDR2 FQGNSA. The CDR3: CASSFHRDLNTEAFF. The CDR3 nucleotides are TGTGCCAGCAGCTTTCATAGGGACTTGAACACTGAAGCTTTCTTT.

This clonotype was counted only a few times. The chain combines TRBV24-1 with TRBJ2-3, with D perhaps TRBD2 (5 bases). In germline, CDR1 is KGHDR, CDR2 SFDVKD. The CDR3 runs to 15 residues. With 3 bases removed from V and 5 bases from J, the gap between germline ends came to 14 bases. CDR3 nucleotide sequence: TGTGCCACCAGTGATCCGGCGGGCGTAGGAGATACGCAGTATTTT. Translation gives CATSDPAGVGDTQYF.

This rearrangement joins TRBV6-5 to TRBJ2-7; 8 positions agree with TRBD2. Germline-derived CDR1 and CDR2 are MNHEY and SVGAGI. The CDR3 is 15 amino acids. The V segment lost 6 bases and the J segment 3 bases; nucleotides outside the gene matches: 10. This CDR3 reads CASSPSGGNVYEQYF. The CDR3 nucleotides read TGTGCCAGCAGCCCGAGCGGGGGAAACGTCTACGAGCAGTACTTC.

CDR3 in amino acids: CASSRDRVNTNEKLFF. The DNA of the CDR3 is TGTGCCAGCAGCCGGGACAGGGTGAACACTAATGAAAAACTGTTTTTT. The chain has TRBV5-4 and TRBJ1-4; the match to TRBD1 covers 9 bases. Germline loops: CDR1 SGHNT, CDR2 YYREEE (reference sequence). V shed 4 bases and J 2 bases; nucleotides not matched to a gene: 6. The CDR3 runs to 16 residues. The whole variable domain, filled in from reference TRBV5-4 and TRBJ1-4, reads ETGVTQSPTHLIKTRGQQVTLRCSSQSGHNTVSWYQQALGQGPQFIFQYYREEENGRGNFPPRFSGLQFPNYSSELNVNALELDDSALYLCASSRDRVNTNEKLFFGSGTQLSVL.

This clonotype was detected only a few times. The V and J genes are TRBV18 and TRBJ1-1; D is unresolved. This CDR3 contains 15 residues. Germline V gene sequence: CDR1 KGHSH, CDR2 LQKENI. The V gene lost 3 bases and the J gene lost 4 bases, with 15 bases spanning the gap. The DNA for the CDR3 is TGTGCCAGCTCACCGGGATTGGGGATGGGCACTGAAGCTTTCTTT. Translating gives CASSPGLGMGTEAFF.

This rearrangement joins TRBV4-3 to TRBJ1-2; perhaps TRBD1 as D (5 bases). Trimming cost V 3 bases and J 2 bases, with 10 bases left between them. This CDR3 spans 14 amino acids. Germline CDR1 reads LGHNA; CDR2 reads YSLEER. CDR3 loop: CASSHQGTNYGYTF. The CDR3 DNA reads as TGCGCCAGCAGCCATCAGGGAACCAACTATGGCTACACCTTC.

J is TRBJ1-5 and V is TRBV2; possible D gene TRBD1, 5 bases. The V gene's germline CDR1 is SNHLY and CDR2 FYNNEI. The CDR3 is made up of 15 amino acids. V was shortened by 2 bases and J by 0 bases, with 8 bases between the two germline ends. CDR3 nucleotides: TGTGCCAGCAGTGAACAGGGATATAGCAATCAGCCCCAGCATTTT. Protein product: CASSEQGYSNQPQHF.